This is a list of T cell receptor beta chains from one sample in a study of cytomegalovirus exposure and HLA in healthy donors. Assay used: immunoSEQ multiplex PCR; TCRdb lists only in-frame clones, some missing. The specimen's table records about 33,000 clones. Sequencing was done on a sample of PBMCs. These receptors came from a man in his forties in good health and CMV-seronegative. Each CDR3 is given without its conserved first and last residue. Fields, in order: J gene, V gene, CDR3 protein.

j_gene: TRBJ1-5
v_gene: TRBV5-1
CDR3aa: ASRPGAGGLGGPQH

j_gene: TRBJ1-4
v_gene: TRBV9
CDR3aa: ASSATVTNEKLF

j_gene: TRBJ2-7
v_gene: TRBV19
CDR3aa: ASSPGVGEQY

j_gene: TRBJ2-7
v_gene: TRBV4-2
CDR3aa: ASSQPSGITYEQY

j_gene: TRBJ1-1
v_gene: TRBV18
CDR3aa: ASSTGGYTEAF

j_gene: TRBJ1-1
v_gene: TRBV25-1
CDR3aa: ASSEYGEANTEAF

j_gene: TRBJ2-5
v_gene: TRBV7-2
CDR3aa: ASLAAGNPQETQY

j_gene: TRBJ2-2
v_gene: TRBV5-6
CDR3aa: ASRQGVGELF

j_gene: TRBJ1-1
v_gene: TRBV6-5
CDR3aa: ASSYGTGRPEAF

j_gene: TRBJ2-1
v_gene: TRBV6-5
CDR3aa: ASSWVRTGSYNEQF

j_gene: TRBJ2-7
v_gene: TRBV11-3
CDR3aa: ASSPRRDYEQY